These 4 T cell receptor beta chains share one sample of origin, sequenced in a study of cytomegalovirus exposure and HLA in healthy donors. 13 Jbeta primers and 60 Vbeta primers were used for the PCR. The protocol was immunoSEQ multiplex PCR, while the TCRdb copy is restricted to in-frame clones and leaves out a portion. This sample yields tens of thousands of clones, of which just over 70% are seen a single time; roughly 5.2% belongs to the top ten. Sequenced input: PBMCs. These receptors were collected from a man between 60 and 75 years old in good health and CMV-seropositive.

A few counts support this clone. V usage is TRBV5-1 and J usage is TRBJ1-3; D remains ambiguous. Germline-derived CDR1 and CDR2 are SGHRS and YFSETQ. The CDR3 totals 13 residues. The V and J ends lost 0 bases and 8 bases respectively, with 9 bases between them. CDR3 nucleotides: TGCGCCAGCAGCTTGGCCACCCAGGACACCATATATTTT. Translation: CASSLATQDTIYF.

This clone was seen a few times. The chain joins TRBV5-1 to TRBJ1-5; 8 bases are shared with TRBD1. The CDR3 spans 17 residues. With V trimmed by 5 bases and J by 0 bases, 10 bases remained unmatched. Germline CDR1 and CDR2: SGHRS and YFSETQ. For the CDR3, the DNA is TGCGCCAGCAGTCTGAATTCAGGGGGCTCTAGCAATCAGCCCCAGCATTTT. Amino acids: CASSLNSGGSSNQPQHF.

Remarks on this clone: Relative to the germline gene, one junction end is altered; a read error may explain this. The sample holds other DNA sequences that translate to the same CDR3. V and J are TRBV4-1 and TRBJ1-3, with 7 bases lining up with TRBD1. This CDR3 contains 15 residues. Germline V gene sequence: CDR1 MGHRA, CDR2 YSYEKL. The CDR3 here is CASSQVEGAGNTIYF. The CDR3 DNA is TGCGCCAGCAGCCAAGTAGAGGGGGCTGGAAATACCATATATTTT.

The chain couples TRBV11-2 to TRBJ2-7, with D tentatively TRBD1 (5 bases). The CDR3 length is 14 residues. Deletions cut 1 base from V and 3 bases from J, with 10 bases between. Germline V CDR1 and CDR2: SGHAT, FQNNGV. The CDR3 here is CASSLGPQGYEQYF. The CDR3 DNA reads as TGTGCCAGCAGCTTAGGCCCCCAGGGCTACGAGCAGTACTTC. Supplemented by reference TRBV11-2 and TRBJ2-7, the full variable domain reads EAGVAQSPRYKIIEKRQSVAFWCNPISGHATLYWYQQILGQGPKLLIQFQNNGVVDDSQLPKDRFSAERLKGVDSTLKIQPAKLEDSAVYLCASSLGPQGYEQYFGPGTRLTVT.